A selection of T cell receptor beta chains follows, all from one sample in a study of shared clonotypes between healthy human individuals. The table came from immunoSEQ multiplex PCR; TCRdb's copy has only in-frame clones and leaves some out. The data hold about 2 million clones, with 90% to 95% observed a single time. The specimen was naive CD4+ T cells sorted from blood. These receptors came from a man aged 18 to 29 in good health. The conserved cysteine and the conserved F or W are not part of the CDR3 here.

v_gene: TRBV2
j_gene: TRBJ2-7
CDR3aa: ASRAPGLPSGEQY

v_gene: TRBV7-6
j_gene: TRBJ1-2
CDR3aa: ASSLRTGGVYGYT

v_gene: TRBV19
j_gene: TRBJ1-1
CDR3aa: ASSGDRGWNTEAF

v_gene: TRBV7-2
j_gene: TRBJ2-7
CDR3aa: ASSLNRGAYEQY

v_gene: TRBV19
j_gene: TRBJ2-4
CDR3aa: ASTRGQGLAKNIQY

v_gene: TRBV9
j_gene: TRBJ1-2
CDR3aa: ASSAMGGDRGTPYT

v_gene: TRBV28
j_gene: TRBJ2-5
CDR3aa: ASSAVSGGGETQY

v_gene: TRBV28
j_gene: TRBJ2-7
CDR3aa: ASSLRLYEQY

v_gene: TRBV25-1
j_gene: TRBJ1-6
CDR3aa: ASSELGQSENSPLH

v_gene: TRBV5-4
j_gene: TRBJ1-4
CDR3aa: ASSPGTATNEKLF

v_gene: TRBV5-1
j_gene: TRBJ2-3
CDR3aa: ASSPATGDTQY

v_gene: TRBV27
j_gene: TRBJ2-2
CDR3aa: ASSLRQGNTGELF

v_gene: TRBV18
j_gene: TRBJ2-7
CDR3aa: ASSPSSYEQY

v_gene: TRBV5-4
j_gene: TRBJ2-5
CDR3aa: ASSFTSRETQY

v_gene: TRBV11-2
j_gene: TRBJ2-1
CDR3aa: ASSLDLPPSPTF

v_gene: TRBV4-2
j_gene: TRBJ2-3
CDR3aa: ASSQETSGGPTDTQY

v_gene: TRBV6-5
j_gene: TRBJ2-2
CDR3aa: ASSRGAAGELF

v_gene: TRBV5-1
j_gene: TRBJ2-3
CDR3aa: ASRGTVAATDTQY

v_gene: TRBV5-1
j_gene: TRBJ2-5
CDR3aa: ASSFYRRQETQY

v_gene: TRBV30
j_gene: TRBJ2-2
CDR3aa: AWSPRTGELF

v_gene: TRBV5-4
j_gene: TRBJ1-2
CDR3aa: ASSLARTGLIYGYT

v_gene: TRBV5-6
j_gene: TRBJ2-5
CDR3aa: ASSPLGGSIQETQY

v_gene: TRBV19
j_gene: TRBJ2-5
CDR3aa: ASSMGRGQETQY

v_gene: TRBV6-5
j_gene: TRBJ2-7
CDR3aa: ASKGGGYEQY

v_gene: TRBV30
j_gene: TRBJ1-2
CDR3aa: AWDRANYGYT

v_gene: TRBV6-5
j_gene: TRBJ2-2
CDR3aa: ASSYYVDTGELF

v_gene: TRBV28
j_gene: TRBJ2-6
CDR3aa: ASSSVLAGSSGANVLT

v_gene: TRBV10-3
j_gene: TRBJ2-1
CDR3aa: AISEPEPGPTSYNEQF

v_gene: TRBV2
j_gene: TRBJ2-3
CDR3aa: ASSDSGVSDTQY

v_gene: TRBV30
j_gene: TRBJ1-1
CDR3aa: AWSVLGGSTEAF

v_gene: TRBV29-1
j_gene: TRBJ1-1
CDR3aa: SVVKGQANTEAF

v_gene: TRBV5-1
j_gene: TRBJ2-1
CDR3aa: ASDQGSYNEQF

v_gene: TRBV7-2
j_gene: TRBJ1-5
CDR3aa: ASSLRDGNQPQH

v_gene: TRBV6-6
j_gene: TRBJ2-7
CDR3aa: ASSSGRDGTYEQY

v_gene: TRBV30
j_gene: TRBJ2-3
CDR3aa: AWRAGGRDTDTQY

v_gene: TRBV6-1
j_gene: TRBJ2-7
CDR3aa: ASSEEQGAYEQY

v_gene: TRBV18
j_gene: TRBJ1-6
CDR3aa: ASSPLSSSYNSPLH

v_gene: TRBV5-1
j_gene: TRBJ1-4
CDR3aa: ASSSHRGRTNEKLF

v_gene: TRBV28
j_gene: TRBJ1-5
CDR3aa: ASSLTGSWGNQPQH

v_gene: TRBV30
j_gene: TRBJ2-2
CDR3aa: AWNPPGSSGDNTGELF

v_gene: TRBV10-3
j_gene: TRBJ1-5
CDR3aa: AISPGQQGMRQPQH

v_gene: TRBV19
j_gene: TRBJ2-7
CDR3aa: ASSRSYSLTYEQY

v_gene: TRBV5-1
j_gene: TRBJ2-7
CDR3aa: ASSLIEAGGASEQY

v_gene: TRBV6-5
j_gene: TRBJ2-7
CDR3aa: ASSYSTYYEQY

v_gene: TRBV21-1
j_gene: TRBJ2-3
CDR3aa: ASSKSGVSTDTQY

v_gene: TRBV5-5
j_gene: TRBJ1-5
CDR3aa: ASSLDPGRGVNQPQH

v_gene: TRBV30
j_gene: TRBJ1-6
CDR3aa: AWSVQRTSSSYNSPLH

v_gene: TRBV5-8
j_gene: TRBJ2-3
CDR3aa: ASSLWTTGSTDTQY

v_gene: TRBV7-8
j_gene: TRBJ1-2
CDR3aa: ASSFPGQGSNGYT

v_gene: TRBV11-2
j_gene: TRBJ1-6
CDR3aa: AIPGVLHNSPLH

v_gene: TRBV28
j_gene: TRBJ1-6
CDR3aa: ASRLTGTGASPLH

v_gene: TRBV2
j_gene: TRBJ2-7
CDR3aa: ASLFGGTTNYEQY

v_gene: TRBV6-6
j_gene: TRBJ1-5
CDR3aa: ASSPRGNQPQH

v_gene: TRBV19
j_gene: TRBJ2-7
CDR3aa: ASSPSGQGNDEQY